This record covers a single T cell receptor (beta chain). What it recognizes is unknown. The data derive from a study of cytomegalovirus exposure and HLA in healthy donors. With 60 Vbeta and 13 Jbeta primers, the PCR was carried out. Method: immunoSEQ multiplex PCR; TCRdb's copy keeps in-frame clones and lacks some. Of roughly 60,000 clones listed, about 77% are singletons. General study findings and limits: Rates of TCR association differed by HLA locus in a later analysis, with DRB1 highest and HLA-C lowest.

The TCR comes from a woman aged 25 to 39 in good health and CMV-seronegative. Sequencing was carried out using PBMCs.

The CDR3 here is CARFGGWSNEKLFF. CDR3 coding DNA: TGTGCCCGCTTTGGGGGGTGGTCTAATGAAAAACTGTTTTTT. The chain employs TRBV6-4 and TRBJ1-4; a weak D match, TRBD1 (5 bases). CDR1 and CDR2 (germline): MRHNA, SNTAGT. The CDR3 sequence is 14 residues long. The V gene lost 11 bases and the J gene lost 3 bases, with 16 bases spanning the gap.